This T cell receptor beta chain was identified in a study of breast tumors, draining lymph nodes, adjacent tissues. The study's findings and limits: Tumors had less TCR diversity than lymph nodes, more than nontumor tissue.

Breast cancer patients provided tissue from their axillary draining lymph nodes. The sample holds many counts of this clonotype. Its antigen is unknown. Each CDR3 protein gets one entry after TCRdb re-called the multiplex PCR reads with MiXCR. The sample consists of 200,000 to 300,000 distinct CDR3 sequences, 30% of them appearing once. V shed 1 base and J shed 3 bases, with 9 bases lying between them. The CDR3 totals 15 residues. In germline, CDR1 is LNHNV, CDR2 YYDKDF (reference sequence). This TCR was recovered from a female donor with breast cancer. Some clones in this sample may be carry-over from other donors' samples. The sequenced sample consisted of axillary lymph node tissue. The chain employs TRBV15 and TRBJ1-4; no clear D gene. The CDR3 DNA reads TGTGCCACCAGCAGAGCCTTAGTGGCTAATGAAAAACTGTTTTTT. This encodes CATSRALVANEKLFF.